This entry features one T cell receptor beta chain sequence. The data stem from a study of blood T cell repertoires in COVID-19. Study in general: The samples span acute and convalescent COVID-19 from the United States, Italy and Spain. The cDNA or gDNA used as material had been derived from T cells, B-cell-depleted T cells, or PBMCs.

The V segment lost 7 bases and the J segment 5 bases; nucleotides outside the gene matches: 7. Germline lookup yields CDR1 MNHEY and CDR2 SVGAGI. The CDR3 runs to 14 residues. How the authors handled the data: Amplification from reference gene primers served as the basis for estimated nucleated cell counts. Profiling relied on immunoSEQ multiplex PCR, and the TCRdb table lists in-frame clones only, not all of them. V and J calls plus clone size are reproduced from that table; the DNA served to infer D and trimming. The sample comprises tens of thousands of clones, 82% of which are singletons, and around a sixth rests with the top ten.

The J gene is TRBJ2-7, the V gene TRBV6-5; 11 nucleotides agree with TRBD2. This sequence originates from a human donor in a cohort sampled during active COVID-19. Sequencing used peripheral blood. The CDR3 loop is CASNPRLAGHEQYF. For the CDR3, the DNA is TGTGCCAGCAATCCCCGACTAGCGGGACACGAGCAGTACTTC.